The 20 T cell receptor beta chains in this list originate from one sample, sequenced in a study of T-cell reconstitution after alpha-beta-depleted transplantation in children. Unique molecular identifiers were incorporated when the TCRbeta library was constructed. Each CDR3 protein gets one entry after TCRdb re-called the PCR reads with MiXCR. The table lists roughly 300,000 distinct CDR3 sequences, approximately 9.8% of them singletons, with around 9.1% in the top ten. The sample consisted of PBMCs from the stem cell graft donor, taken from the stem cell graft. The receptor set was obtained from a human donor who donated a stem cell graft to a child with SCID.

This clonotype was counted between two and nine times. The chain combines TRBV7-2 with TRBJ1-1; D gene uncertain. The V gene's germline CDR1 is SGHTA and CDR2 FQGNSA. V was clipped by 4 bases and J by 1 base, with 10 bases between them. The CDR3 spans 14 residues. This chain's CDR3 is CASSYPDGNTEAFF. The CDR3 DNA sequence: TGTGCCAGCAGCTATCCGGACGGGAACACTGAAGCTTTCTTT.

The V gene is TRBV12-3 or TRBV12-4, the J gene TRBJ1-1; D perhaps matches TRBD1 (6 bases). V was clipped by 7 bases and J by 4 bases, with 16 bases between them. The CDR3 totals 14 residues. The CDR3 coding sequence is TGTGCCAGCACCGTGGGGGGGGCGACCACTGAAGCTTTCTTT. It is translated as CASTVGGATTEAFF.

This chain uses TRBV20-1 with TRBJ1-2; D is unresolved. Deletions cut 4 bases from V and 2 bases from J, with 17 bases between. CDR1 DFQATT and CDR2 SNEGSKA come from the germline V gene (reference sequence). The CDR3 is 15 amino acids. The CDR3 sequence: CSATRVGRENYGYTF. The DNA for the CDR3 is TGCAGTGCTACCCGAGTTGGTCGGGAGAACTATGGCTACACCTTC.

The CDR3 DNA is TGTGCCAGCAGCTCTGCCAGGGACGAGCAGTACTTC. Amino acid sequence: CASSSARDEQYF. The chain recombines TRBV7-9 with TRBJ2-7, with a possible D match to TRBD1 (5 bases). The CDR3 length is 12 residues. Germline CDR1 is SEHNR and CDR2 is FQNEAQ (reference sequence). V was pared by 4 bases and J by 5 bases, with 9 bases between.

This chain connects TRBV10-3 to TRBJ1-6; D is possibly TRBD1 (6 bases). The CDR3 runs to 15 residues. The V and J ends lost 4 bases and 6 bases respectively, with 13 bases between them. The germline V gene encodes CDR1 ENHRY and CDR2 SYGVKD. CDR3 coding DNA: TGTGCCATCAGTGGTGGGCAGGGGAGTAATTCACCCCTCCACTTT. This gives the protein CAISGGQGSNSPLHF.

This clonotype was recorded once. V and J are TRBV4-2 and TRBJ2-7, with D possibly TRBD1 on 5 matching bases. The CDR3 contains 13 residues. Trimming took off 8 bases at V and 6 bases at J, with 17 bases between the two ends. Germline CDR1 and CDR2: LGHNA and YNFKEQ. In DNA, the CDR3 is TGTGCCAGCGGCCCCAGGACACTCTTCGAGCAGTACTTC. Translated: CASGPRTLFEQYF.

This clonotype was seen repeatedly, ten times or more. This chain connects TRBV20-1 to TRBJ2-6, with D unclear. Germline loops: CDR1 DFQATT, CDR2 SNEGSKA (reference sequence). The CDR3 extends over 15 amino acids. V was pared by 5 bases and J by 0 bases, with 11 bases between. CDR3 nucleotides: TGCAGTGCTCCATTGGCCAGCTCTGGGGCCAACGTCCTGACTTTC. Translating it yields CSAPLASSGANVLTF.

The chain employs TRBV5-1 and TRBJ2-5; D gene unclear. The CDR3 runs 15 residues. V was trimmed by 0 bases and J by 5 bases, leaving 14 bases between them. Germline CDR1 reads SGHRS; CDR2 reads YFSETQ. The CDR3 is CASSLGDPLGETQYF. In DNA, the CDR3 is TGCGCCAGCAGCTTGGGCGACCCGCTGGGCGAGACCCAGTACTTC.

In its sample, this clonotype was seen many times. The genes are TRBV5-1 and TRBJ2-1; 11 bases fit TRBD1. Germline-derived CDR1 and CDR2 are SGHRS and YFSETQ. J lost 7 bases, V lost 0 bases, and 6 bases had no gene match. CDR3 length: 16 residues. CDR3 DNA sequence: TGCGCCAGCAGCTTGGGAGGGACAGGGGGGCAGAATGAGCAGTTCTTC. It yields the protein CASSLGGTGGQNEQFF.

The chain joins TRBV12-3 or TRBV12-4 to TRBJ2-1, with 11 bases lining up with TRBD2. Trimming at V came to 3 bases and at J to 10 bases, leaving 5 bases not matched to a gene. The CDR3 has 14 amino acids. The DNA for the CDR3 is TGTGCCAGCAGTTTTAGCGGGGGGGCGGAGGAGCAGTTCTTC. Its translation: CASSFSGGAEEQFF.

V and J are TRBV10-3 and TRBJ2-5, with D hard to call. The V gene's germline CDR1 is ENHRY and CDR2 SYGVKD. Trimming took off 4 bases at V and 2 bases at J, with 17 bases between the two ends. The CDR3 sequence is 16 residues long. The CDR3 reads CAISAGTKVLQETQYF. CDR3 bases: TGTGCCATCAGTGCCGGTACCAAAGTTTTACAAGAGACCCAGTACTTC.

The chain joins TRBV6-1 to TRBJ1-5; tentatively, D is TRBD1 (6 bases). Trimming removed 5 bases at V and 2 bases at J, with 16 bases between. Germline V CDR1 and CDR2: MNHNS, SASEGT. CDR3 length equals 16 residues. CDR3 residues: CASSLRDTRGNQPQHF. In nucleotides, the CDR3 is TGTGCCAGCAGTCTCAGGGACACGAGGGGCAATCAGCCCCAGCATTTT.

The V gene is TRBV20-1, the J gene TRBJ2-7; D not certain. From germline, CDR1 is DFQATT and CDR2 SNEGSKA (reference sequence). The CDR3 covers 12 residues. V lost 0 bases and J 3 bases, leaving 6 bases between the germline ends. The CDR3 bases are TGCAGTGCTAGAGAGGGCAGCTACGAGCAGTACTTC. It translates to CSAREGSYEQYF.

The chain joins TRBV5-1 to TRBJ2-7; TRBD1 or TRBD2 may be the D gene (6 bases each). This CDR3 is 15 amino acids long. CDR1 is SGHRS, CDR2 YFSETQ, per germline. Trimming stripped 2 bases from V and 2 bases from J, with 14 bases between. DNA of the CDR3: TGCGCCAGCAGCTTTAGGGGGGCAGAAACCTACGAGCAGTACTTC. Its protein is CASSFRGAETYEQYF.

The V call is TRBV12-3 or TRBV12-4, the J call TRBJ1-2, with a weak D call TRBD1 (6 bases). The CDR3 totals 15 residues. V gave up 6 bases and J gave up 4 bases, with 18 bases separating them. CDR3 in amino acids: CASSQPPRGRYGYTF. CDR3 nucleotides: TGTGCCAGCAGCCAACCCCCCAGGGGACGCTATGGCTACACCTTC.

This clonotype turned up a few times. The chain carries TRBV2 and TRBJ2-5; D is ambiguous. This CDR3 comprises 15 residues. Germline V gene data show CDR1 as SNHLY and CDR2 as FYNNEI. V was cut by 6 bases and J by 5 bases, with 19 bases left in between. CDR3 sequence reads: CASRETTPWAETQYF. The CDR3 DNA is TGTGCCAGCAGGGAAACGACACCTTGGGCGGAGACCCAGTACTTC.

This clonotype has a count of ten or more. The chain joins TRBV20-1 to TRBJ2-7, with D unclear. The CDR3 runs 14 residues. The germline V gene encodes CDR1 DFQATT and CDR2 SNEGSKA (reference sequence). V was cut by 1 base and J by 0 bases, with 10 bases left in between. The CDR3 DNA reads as TGCAGTGCTAGAGGGGCCACAAGCTCCTACGAGCAGTACTTC. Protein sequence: CSARGATSSYEQYF.

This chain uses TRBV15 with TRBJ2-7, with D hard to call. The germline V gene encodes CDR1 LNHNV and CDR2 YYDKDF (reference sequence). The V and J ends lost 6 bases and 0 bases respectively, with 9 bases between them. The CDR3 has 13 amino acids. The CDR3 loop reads CATRTIDSYEQYF. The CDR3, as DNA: TGTGCCACCAGAACCATCGACTCCTACGAGCAGTACTTC. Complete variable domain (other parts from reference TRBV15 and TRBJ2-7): DAMVIQNPRYQVTQFGKPVTLSCSQTLNHNVMYWYQQKSSQAPKLLFHYYDKDFNNEADTPDNFQSRRPNTSFCFLDIRSPGLGDTAMYLCATRTIDSYEQYFGPGTRLTVT.

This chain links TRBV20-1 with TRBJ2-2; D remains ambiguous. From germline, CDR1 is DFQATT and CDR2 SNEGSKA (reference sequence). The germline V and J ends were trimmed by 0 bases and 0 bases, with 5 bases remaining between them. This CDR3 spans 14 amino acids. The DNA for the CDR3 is TGCAGTGCTAGAGATGTGCCGAACACCGGGGAGCTGTTTTTT. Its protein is CSARDVPNTGELFF.

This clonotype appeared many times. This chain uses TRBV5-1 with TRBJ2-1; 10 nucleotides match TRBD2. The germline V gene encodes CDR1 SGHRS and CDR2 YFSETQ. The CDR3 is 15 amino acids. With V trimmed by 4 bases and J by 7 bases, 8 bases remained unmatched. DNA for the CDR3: TGCGCCAGCAGCCCCGAAATTAGCGGGGGGAATGAGCAGTTCTTC. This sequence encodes CASSPEISGGNEQFF.